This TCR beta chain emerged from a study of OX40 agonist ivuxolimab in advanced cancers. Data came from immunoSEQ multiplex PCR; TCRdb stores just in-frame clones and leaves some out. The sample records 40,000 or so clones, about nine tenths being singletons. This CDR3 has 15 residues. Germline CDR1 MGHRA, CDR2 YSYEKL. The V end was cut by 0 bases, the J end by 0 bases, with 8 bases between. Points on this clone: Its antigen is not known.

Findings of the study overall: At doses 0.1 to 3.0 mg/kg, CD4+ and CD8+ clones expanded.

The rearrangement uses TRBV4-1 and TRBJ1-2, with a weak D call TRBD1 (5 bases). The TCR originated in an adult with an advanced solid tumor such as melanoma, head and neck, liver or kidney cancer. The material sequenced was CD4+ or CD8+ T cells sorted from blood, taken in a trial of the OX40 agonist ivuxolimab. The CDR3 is CASSQDWGSNYGYTF. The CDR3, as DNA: TGCGCCAGCAGCCAAGACTGGGGCTCTAACTATGGCTACACCTTC.